The 18 T cell receptor beta chains presented below share a single source sample, sequenced in a study of shared clonotypes between healthy human individuals. Data came from immunoSEQ multiplex PCR; TCRdb stores just in-frame clones and leaves some out. The sample carries under 2,500,000 clones, around 95% recorded once. Sequencing input: naive CD4+ T cells sorted from blood. Noted subset: CD45RA+ positively selected. All receptors come from a man aged 18 to 30 in good health.

The V gene is TRBV6-1, the J gene TRBJ1-2; 8 bases line up with TRBD1. Trimming at V came to 7 bases and at J to 1 base, leaving 8 bases not matched to a gene. This CDR3 region has 15 residues. Germline V CDR1 and CDR2: MNHNS, SASEGT. The DNA for the CDR3 is TGTGCCAGCACCCTCCCGGGACAGGTTAACTATGGCTACACCTTC. This gives the protein CASTLPGQVNYGYTF.

This chain connects TRBV7-9 to TRBJ2-3, with TRBD1 identical over 11 bases. Trimming cost V 2 bases and J 5 bases; bases outside gene matches: 6. The germline gives CDR1 SEHNR, CDR2 FQNEAQ (reference sequence). The CDR3 loop spans 16 amino acids. The CDR3 loop reads CASSLRGQGAEDTQYF. The CDR3 DNA reads as TGTGCCAGCAGCTTACGCGGACAGGGGGCGGAAGATACGCAGTATTTT. Supplemented by reference TRBV7-9 and TRBJ2-3, the full variable domain reads DTGVSQNPRHKITKRGQNVTFRCDPISEHNRLYWYRQTLGQGPEFLTYFQNEAQLEKSRLLSDRFSAERPKGSFSTLEIQRTEQGDSAMYLCASSLRGQGAEDTQYFGPGTRLTVL.

The rearrangement joins TRBV6-5 to TRBJ1-5; 8 bases are shared with TRBD1. Germline lookup yields CDR1 MNHEY and CDR2 SVGAGI. CDR3 length: 15 amino acids. Trimming took 5 bases from V and 7 from J; bases not matched to a gene: 10. The CDR3 coding sequence is TGTGCCAGCAGTAGGGGAGACAGGGGCAGGCAGCCCCAGCATTTT. This codes for CASSRGDRGRQPQHF.

The J gene is TRBJ2-7, the V gene TRBV28; possibly TRBD1 or TRBD2 for D (5 bases each). V was clipped by 5 bases and J by 2 bases, with 13 bases between them. The CDR3 is 14 amino acids. CDR1 and CDR2 (germline): MDHEN, SYDVKM. CDR3 protein: CASSLGTAAYEQYF. The CDR3 region has the DNA TGTGCCAGCAGTCTCGGGACCGCCGCCTACGAGCAGTACTTC.

V gene TRBV4-3 combines with J gene TRBJ2-7, with a possible D match to TRBD1 (5 bases). Between the trimmed V and J ends, which lost 2 bases and 4 bases, there was a span of 18 bases. This CDR3 region has 16 residues. Germline V gives CDR1 LGHNA, CDR2 YSLEER. CDR3 amino acids: CASSQWLGTGNYEQYF. The CDR3, as DNA: TGCGCCAGCAGCCAATGGTTGGGAACAGGAAATTACGAGCAGTACTTC.

This clone occurred once. This chain connects TRBV5-1 to TRBJ2-1; weak D call: TRBD2 (5 bases). Trimming shortened V by 0 bases and J by 5 bases, and 12 bases separated the two germline ends. This CDR3 comprises 15 residues. Germline V lookup: CDR1 SGHRS, CDR2 YFSETQ. The CDR3 loop reads CASSLALAIDNEQFF. In DNA, the CDR3 is TGCGCCAGCAGCTTGGCTCTAGCTATTGACAATGAGCAGTTCTTC.

The rearrangement links TRBV4-3 to TRBJ2-4; either TRBD1 or TRBD2 may fit D (5 bases each). This CDR3 has 16 residues. Between the trimmed V and J ends, which lost 3 bases and 8 bases, there was a span of 20 bases. From germline, CDR1 is LGHNA and CDR2 YSLEER. CDR3 region: CASSQTGRIPRDIQYF. CDR3 nucleotides: TGCGCCAGCAGCCAGACGGGGCGTATTCCGAGGGACATTCAGTACTTC.

The chain couples TRBV29-1 to TRBJ1-1; the match to TRBD1 covers 7 bases. Germline V gives CDR1 SQVTM, CDR2 ANQGSEA. The CDR3 spans 12 residues. V trimming: 5 bases; J trimming: 5 bases; junction bases outside the gene matches: 5. CDR3 amino acids: CSVHRGSTEAFF. The CDR3 coding sequence is TGCAGCGTTCACAGGGGAAGTACTGAAGCTTTCTTT.

This rearrangement joins TRBV5-5 to TRBJ2-2, with D maybe TRBD2 (5 bases). Trimming stripped 5 bases from V and 7 bases from J, with 15 bases between. The CDR3 length is 14 residues. The germline CDR1 and CDR2 sequences are SGHKS and YYEKEE (reference sequence). CDR3: CASRPITSVGELFF. The CDR3 region has the DNA TGTGCCAGCAGACCCATTACTAGTGTCGGGGAGCTGTTTTTT.

CDR3 DNA sequence: TGCGCCAGCAGTGCTAGGGCCAAAGGGACCACTGAAGCTTTCTTT. It yields the protein CASSARAKGTTEAFF. The rearrangement uses TRBV10-1 and TRBJ1-1; D is perhaps TRBD1 (5 bases). Germline V lookup: CDR1 WNHNN, CDR2 SYGVQD (reference sequence). This CDR3 contains 15 residues. V was trimmed by 4 bases and J by 4 bases, leaving 16 bases between them.

The chain uses TRBV4-1 and TRBJ2-1; perhaps D is TRBD1 or TRBD2 (5 bases each). The V end was cut by 0 bases, the J end by 7 bases, with 13 bases between. The CDR3 spans 15 residues. CDR1 MGHRA and CDR2 YSYEKL come from the germline V gene. In DNA, the CDR3 is TGCGCCAGCAGCCAAGATTGGGACGGGACGAATGAGCAGTTCTTC. Protein: CASSQDWDGTNEQFF.

The rearrangement joins TRBV7-2 to TRBJ2-7, with D possibly being TRBD2 (6 bases). With 5 bases removed from V and 0 bases from J, the gap between germline ends came to 14 bases. CDR1 is SGHTA, CDR2 FQGNSA, per germline. The CDR3 length is 15 residues. In nucleotides, the CDR3 is TGTGCCAGCAGCCTGCTCGGGGACTTCTCCTACGAGCAGTACTTC. Translated, it gives CASSLLGDFSYEQYF.

This chain joins TRBV27 and TRBJ2-7, with a possible D match to TRBD2 (6 bases). CDR1 and CDR2 from the germline V gene are MNHEY and SMNVEV (reference sequence). CDR3 length equals 17 residues. The V and J ends lost 3 bases and 1 base respectively, with 19 bases between them. This CDR3 reads CASSLRPLAPSSYEQYF. The DNA of the CDR3 is TGTGCCAGCAGTTTGAGACCTCTAGCGCCTTCATCCTACGAGCAGTACTTC.

The chain is built from TRBV7-2 and TRBJ2-1; D is possibly TRBD2 (5 bases). Trimming stripped 1 base from V and 8 bases from J, with 12 bases between. The CDR3 sequence is 14 residues long. Germline CDR1 reads SGHTA; CDR2 reads FQGNSA. CDR3 amino acids: CASSLETTIHEQFF. The CDR3 DNA is TGTGCCAGCAGCTTAGAGACTACTATTCATGAGCAGTTCTTC.

The chain carries TRBV6-1 and TRBJ2-7; 11 positions agree with TRBD2. Germline loops: CDR1 MNHNS, CDR2 SASEGT. J lost 7 bases, V lost 2 bases, and 7 bases had no gene match. CDR3 length: 15 residues. CDR3 coding DNA: TGTGCCAGCAGTGAAATAGCGGGAGGGCCAGGGGAGCAGTACTTC. As protein: CASSEIAGGPGEQYF.

Points on this clone: Other DNA sequences within the sample encode an identical CDR3. This chain uses TRBV5-6 with TRBJ2-2; the match to TRBD1 covers 9 bases. The CDR3 runs to 14 residues. Trimming at V came to 4 bases and at J to 6 bases, leaving 4 bases not matched to a gene. The V gene's germline CDR1 is SGHDT and CDR2 YYEEEE. CDR3 nucleotides: TGTGCCAGCAGCCCTAGACAGGGGGCCGGGGAGCTGTTTTTT. This codes for CASSPRQGAGELFF.

The chain joins TRBV29-1 to TRBJ2-1, with TRBD2 matching over 10 bases. The germline V gene encodes CDR1 SQVTM and CDR2 ANQGSEA. The CDR3 consists of 15 residues. With V trimmed by 6 bases and J by 9 bases, 14 bases remained unmatched. The CDR3 DNA follows: TGCAGCGTCAGGACTAGCGGACTAAGGGGGAGTGAGCAGTTCTTC. Translating it yields CSVRTSGLRGSEQFF.

The V and J genes are TRBV7-3 and TRBJ1-2; 9 bases match TRBD1. Germline assignment: CDR1 SGHTA and CDR2 FQGTGA. With V trimmed by 5 bases and J by 6 bases, 7 bases remained unmatched. The CDR3 is made up of 14 amino acids. CDR3 amino acids: CASSPEQGAHGYTF. The CDR3 DNA reads as TGTGCCAGCAGCCCAGAACAGGGGGCGCATGGCTACACCTTC.